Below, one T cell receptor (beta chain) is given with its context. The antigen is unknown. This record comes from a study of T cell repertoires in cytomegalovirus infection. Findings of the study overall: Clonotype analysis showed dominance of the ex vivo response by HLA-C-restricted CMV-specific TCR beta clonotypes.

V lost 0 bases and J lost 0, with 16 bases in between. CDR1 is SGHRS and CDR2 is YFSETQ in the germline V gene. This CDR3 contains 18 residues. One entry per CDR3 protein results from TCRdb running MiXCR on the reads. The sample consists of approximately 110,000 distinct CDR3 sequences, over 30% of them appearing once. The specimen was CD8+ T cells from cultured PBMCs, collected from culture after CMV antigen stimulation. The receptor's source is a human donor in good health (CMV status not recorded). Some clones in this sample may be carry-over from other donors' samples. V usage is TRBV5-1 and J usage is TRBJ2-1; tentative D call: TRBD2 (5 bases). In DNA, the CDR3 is TGCGCCAGCAGCTTGGTTTGGGGAGAGTCGTACTCCTACAATGAGCAGTTCTTC. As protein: CASSLVWGESYSYNEQFF.